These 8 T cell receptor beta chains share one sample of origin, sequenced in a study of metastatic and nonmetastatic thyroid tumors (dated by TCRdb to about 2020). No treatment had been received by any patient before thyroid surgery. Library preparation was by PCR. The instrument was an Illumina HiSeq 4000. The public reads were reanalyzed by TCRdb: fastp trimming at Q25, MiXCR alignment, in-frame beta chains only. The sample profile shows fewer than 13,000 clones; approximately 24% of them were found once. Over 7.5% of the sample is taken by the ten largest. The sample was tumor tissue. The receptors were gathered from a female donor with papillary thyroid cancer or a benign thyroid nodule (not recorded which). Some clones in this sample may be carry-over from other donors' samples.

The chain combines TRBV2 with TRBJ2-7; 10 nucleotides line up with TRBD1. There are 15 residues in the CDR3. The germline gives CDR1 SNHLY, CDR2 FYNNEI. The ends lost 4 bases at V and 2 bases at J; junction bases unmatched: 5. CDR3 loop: CASSGDRGGTYEQYF. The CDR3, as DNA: TGTGCCAGCAGTGGGGACAGGGGAGGGACCTACGAGCAGTACTTC.

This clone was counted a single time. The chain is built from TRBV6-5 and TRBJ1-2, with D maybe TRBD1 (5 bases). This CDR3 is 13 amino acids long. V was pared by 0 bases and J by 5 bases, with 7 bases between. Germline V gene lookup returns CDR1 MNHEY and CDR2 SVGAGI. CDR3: CASSYSTGYGYTF. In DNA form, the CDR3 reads TGTGCCAGCAGTTACTCTACAGGATATGGCTACACCTTC.

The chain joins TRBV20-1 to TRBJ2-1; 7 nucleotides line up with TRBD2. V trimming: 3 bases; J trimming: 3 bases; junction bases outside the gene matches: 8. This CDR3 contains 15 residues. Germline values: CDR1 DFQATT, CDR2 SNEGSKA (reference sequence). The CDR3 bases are TGCAGTGCTAGGGTGGTGGGGGGGAGCTACAATGAGCAGTTCTTC. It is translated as CSARVVGGSYNEQFF.

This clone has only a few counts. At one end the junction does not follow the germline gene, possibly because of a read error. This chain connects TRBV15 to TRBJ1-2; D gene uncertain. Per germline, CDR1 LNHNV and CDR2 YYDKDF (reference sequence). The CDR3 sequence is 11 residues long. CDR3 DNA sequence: TGTGCCACCATCAGAATGGGTGGCTACACCTTC. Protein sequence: CATIRMGGYTF.

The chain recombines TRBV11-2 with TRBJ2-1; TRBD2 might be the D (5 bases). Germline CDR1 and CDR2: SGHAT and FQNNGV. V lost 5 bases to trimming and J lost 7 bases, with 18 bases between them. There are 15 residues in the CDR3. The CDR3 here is CASSATDLRGNEQFF. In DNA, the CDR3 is TGTGCCAGCAGCGCCACCGACCTCCGAGGGAATGAGCAGTTCTTC.

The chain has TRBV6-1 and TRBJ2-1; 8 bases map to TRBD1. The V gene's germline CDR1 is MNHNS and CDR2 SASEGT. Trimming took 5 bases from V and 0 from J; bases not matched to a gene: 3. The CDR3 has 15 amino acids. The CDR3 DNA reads TGTGCCAGCAGTAATACAGGGGGCTCCTACAATGAGCAGTTCTTC. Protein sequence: CASSNTGGSYNEQFF.

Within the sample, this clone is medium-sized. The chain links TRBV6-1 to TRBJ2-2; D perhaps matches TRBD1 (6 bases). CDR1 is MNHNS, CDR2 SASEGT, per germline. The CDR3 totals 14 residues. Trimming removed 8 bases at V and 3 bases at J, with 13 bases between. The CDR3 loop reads CASVAGTHTGELFF. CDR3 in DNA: TGTGCCAGCGTTGCCGGGACACACACCGGGGAGCTGTTTTTT.

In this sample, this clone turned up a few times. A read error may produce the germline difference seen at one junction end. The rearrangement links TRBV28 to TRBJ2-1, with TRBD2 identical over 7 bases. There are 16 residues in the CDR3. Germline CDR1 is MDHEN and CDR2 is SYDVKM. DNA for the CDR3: TGTGCCAGTAGATCCACTCTAGCGGTTAACTACAATGAGCAGCTCTTC. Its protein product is CASRSTLAVNYNEQLF.